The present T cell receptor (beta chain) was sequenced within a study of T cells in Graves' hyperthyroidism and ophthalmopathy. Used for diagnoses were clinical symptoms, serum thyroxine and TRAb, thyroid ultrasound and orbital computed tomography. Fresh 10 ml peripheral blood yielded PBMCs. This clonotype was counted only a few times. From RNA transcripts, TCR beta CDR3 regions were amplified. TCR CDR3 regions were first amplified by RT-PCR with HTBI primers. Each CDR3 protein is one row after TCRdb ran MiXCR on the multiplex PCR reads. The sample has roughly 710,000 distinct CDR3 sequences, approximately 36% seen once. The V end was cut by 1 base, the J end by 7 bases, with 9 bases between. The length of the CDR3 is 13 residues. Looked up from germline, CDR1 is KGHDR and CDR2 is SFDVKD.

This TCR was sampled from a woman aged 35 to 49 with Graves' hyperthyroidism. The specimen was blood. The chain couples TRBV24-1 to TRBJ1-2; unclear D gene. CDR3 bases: TGTGCCACCAGTGATTTATCTGCCACTGGCTACACCTTC. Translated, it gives CATSDLSATGYTF.